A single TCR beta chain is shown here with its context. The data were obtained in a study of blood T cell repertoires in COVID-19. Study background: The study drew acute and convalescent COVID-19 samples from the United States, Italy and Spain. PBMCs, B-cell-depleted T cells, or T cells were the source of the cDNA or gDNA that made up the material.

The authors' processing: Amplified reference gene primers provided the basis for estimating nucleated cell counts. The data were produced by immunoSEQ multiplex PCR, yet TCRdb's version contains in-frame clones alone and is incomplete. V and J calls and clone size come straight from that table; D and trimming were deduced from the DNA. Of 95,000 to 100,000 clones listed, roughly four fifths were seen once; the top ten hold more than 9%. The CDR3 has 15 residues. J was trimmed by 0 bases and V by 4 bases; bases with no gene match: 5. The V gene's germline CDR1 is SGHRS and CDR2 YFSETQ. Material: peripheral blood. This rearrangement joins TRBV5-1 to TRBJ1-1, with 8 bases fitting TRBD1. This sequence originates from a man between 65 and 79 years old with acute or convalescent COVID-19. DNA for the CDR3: TGCGCCAGCAGCCCTCAGGGGGCCATGAACACTGAAGCTTTCTTT. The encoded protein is CASSPQGAMNTEAFF.